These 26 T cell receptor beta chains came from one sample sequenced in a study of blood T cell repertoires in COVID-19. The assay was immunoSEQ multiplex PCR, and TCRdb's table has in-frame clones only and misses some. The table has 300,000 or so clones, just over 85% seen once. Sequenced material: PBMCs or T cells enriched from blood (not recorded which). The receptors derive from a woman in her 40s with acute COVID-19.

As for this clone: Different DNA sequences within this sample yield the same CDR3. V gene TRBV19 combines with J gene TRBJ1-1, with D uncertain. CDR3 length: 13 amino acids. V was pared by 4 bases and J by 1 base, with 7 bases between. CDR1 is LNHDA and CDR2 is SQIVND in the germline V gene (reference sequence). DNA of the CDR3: TGTGCCAGTAGTACCGGAGCGAACACTGAAGCTTTCTTT. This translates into CASSTGANTEAFF.

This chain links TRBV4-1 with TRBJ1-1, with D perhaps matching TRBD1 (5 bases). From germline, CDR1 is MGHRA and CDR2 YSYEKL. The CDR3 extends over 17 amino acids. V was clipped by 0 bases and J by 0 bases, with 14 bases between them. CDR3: CASSQENGARMNTEAFF. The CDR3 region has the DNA TGCGCCAGCAGCCAAGAAAATGGGGCCAGGATGAACACTGAAGCTTTCTTT.

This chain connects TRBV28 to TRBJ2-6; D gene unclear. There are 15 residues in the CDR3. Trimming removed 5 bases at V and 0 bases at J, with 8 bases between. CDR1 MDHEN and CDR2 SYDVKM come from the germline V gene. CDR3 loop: CASSPPRSGANVLTF. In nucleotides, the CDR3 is TGTGCCAGCAGTCCCCCCCGCTCTGGGGCCAACGTCCTGACTTTC.

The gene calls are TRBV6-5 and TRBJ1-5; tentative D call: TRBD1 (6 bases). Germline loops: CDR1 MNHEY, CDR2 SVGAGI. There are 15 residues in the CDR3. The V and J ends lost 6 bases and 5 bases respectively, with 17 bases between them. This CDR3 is CASRHRVVGYQPQHF. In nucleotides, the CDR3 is TGTGCCAGCAGACACAGGGTGGTTGGTTATCAGCCCCAGCATTTT.

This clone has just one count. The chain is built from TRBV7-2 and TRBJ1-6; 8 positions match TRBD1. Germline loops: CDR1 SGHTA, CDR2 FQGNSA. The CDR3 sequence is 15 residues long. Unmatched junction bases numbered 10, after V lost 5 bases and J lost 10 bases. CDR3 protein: CASSPGGRGLSPLHF. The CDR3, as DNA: TGTGCCAGCAGCCCCGGAGGCAGGGGGCTCTCACCCCTCCACTTT.

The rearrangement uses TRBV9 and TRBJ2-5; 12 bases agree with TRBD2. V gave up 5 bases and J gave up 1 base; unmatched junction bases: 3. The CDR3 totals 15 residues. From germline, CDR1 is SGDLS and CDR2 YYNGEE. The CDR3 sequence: CASSPSGGGQETQYF. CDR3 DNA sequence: TGTGCCAGCAGTCCTAGCGGGGGGGGCCAAGAGACCCAGTACTTC. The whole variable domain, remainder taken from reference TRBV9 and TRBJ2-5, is DSGVTQTPKHLITATGQRVTLRCSPRSGDLSVYWYQQSLDQGLQFLIQYYNGEERAKGNILERFSAQQFPDLHSELNLSSLELGDSALYFCASSPSGGGQETQYFGPGTRLLVL.

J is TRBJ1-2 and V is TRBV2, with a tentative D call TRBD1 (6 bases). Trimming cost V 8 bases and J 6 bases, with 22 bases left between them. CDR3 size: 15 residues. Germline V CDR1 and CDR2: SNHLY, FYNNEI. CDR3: CASRRGPRRGNGYTF. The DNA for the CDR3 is TGTGCCAGCCGCCGAGGGCCGCGTAGGGGGAATGGCTACACCTTC.

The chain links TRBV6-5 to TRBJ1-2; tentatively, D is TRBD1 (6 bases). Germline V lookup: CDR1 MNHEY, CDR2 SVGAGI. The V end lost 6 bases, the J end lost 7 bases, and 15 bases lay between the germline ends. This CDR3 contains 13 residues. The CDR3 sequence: CASSDITGSGYTF. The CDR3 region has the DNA TGTGCCAGCAGCGATATAACAGGGTCTGGCTACACCTTC.

The CDR3 sequence: CASSLGRGPTNYGYTF. The CDR3 region has the DNA TGTGCCAGCAGCTTAGGCAGGGGGCCAACTAACTATGGCTACACCTTC. The V gene is TRBV11-1, the J gene TRBJ1-2; 8 bases match TRBD1. This CDR3 region has 16 residues. Per the germline V gene, CDR1 is SGHAT and CDR2 is FQDESV (reference sequence). V dropped 1 base and J dropped 0; count of bases not matched to a gene: 4.

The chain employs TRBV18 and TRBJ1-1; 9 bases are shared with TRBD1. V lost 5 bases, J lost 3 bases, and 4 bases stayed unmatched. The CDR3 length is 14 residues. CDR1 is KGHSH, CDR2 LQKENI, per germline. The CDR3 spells CASSMTGGDTEAFF. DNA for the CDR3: TGTGCCAGCTCAATGACAGGGGGGGACACTGAAGCTTTCTTT.

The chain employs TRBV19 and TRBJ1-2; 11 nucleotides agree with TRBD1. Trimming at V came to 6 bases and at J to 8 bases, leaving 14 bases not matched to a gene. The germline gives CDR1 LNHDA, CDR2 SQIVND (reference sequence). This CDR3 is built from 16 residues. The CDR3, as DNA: TGTGCCAGTAGAACCGGGACAGGGGGTAATCTGGGAGGCTACACCTTC. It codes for CASRTGTGGNLGGYTF. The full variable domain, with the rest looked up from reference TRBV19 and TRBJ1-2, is DGGITQSPKYLFRKEGQNVTLSCEQNLNHDAMYWYRQDPGQGLRLIYYSQIVNDFQKGDIAEGYSVSREKKESFPLTVTSAQKNPTAFYLCASRTGTGGNLGGYTFGSGTRLTVV.

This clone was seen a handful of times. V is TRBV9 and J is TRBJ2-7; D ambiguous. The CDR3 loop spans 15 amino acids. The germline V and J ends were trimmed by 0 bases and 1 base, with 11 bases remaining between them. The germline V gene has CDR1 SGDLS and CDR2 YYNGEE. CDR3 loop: CASSVGASFSYEQYF. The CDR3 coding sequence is TGTGCCAGCAGCGTAGGGGCTTCCTTTTCCTACGAGCAGTACTTC. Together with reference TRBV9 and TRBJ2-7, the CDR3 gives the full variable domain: DSGVTQTPKHLITATGQRVTLRCSPRSGDLSVYWYQQSLDQGLQFLIQYYNGEERAKGNILERFSAQQFPDLHSELNLSSLELGDSALYFCASSVGASFSYEQYFGPGTRLTVT.

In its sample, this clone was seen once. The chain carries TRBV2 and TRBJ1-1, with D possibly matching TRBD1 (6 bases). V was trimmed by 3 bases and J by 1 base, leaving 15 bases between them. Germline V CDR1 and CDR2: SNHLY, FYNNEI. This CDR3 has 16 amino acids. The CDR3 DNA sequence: TGTGCCAGCAGTGATAGAGGGGGGGTAAGGAACACTGAAGCTTTCTTT. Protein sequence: CASSDRGGVRNTEAFF.

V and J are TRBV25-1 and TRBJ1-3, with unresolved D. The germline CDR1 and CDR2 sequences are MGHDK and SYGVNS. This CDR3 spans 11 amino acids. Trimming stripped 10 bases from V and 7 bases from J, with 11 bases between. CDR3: CATQRYNTIYF. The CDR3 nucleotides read TGTGCCACCCAACGGTACAACACCATATATTTT.

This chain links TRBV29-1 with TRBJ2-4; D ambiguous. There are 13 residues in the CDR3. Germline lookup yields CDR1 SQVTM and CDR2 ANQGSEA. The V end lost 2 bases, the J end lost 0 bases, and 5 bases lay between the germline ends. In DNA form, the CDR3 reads TGCAGCGTTGAAATTCTAGCCAAAAACATTCAGTACTTC. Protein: CSVEILAKNIQYF.

The CDR3 here is CASGLALLAGVGDTQYF. In nucleotides, the CDR3 is TGTGCTAGTGGTTTGGCGCTACTAGCGGGGGTAGGAGATACGCAGTATTTT. The chain carries TRBV12-5 and TRBJ2-3; TRBD2 matches at 11 bases. Germline V gene sequence: CDR1 LGHNT, CDR2 FRNRAP. This CDR3 has 17 amino acids. Trimming took 1 base from V and 5 from J; bases not matched to a gene: 8.

CDR3 residues: CASSLLGDFLGDEQFF. In DNA form, the CDR3 reads TGCGCCAGCAGCTTGTTGGGGGACTTTTTAGGCGATGAGCAGTTCTTC. The V gene is TRBV5-1, the J gene TRBJ2-1; a weak D match, TRBD2 (6 bases). With 1 base removed from V and 8 bases from J, the gap between germline ends came to 19 bases. This CDR3 is 16 amino acids long. Germline V gene data show CDR1 as SGHRS and CDR2 as YFSETQ.

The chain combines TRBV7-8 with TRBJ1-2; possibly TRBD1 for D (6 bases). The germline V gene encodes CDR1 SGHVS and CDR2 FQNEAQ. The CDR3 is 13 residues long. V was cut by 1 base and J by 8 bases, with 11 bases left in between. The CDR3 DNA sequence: TGTGCCAGCAGCTTAGAACAGGGTTACGGCTACACCTTC. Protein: CASSLEQGYGYTF.

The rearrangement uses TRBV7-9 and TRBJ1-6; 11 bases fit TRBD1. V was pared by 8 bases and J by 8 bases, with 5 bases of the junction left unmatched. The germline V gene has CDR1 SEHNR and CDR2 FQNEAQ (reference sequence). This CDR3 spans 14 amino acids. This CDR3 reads CASGRDRGDSPLHF. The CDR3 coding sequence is TGTGCCAGCGGCCGGGACAGGGGGGATTCACCCCTCCACTTT.

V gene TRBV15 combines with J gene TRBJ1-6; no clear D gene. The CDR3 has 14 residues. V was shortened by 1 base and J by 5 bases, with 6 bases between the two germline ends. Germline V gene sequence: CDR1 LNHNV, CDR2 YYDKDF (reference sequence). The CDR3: CATSRGANNSPLHF. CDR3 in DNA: TGTGCCACCAGCAGAGGGGCAAATAATTCACCCCTCCACTTT. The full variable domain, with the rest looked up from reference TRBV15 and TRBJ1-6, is DAMVIQNPRYQVTQFGKPVTLSCSQTLNHNVMYWYQQKSSQAPKLLFHYYDKDFNNEADTPDNFQSRRPNTSFCFLDIRSPGLGDTAMYLCATSRGANNSPLHFGNGTRLTVT.

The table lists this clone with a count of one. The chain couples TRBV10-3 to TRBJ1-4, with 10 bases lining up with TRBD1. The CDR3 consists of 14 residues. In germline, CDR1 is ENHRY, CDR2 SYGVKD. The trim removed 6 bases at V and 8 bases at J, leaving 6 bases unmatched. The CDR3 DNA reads TGTGCCATCAGCGACAGGGGGCAGGGAGAAAAACTGTTTTTT. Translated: CAISDRGQGEKLFF.

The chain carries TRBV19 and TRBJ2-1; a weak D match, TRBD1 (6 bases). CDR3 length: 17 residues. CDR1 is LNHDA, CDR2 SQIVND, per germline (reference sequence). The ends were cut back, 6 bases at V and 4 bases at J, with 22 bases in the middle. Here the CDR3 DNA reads TGTGCCAGTAGCCTTGGGTCTGCGAGGGGGTATTACAATGAGCAGTTCTTC. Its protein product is CASSLGSARGYYNEQFF.

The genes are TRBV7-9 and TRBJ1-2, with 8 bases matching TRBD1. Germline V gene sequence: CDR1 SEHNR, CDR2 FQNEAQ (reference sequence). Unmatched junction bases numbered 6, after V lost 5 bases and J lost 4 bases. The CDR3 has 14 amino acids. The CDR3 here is CASSTDRVGYGYTF. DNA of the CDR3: TGTGCCAGCAGCACGGACAGGGTGGGCTATGGCTACACCTTC.

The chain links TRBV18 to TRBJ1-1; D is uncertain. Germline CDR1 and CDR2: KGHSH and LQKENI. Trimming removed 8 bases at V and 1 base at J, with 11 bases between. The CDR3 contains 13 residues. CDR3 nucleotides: TGTGCCAGCACATACGGGAGGAACACTGAAGCTTTCTTT. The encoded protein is CASTYGRNTEAFF.

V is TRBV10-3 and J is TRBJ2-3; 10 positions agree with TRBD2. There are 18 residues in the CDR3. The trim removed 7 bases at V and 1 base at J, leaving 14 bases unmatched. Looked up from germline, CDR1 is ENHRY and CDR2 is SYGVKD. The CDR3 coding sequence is TGTGCCATCAACTTCGACCCTAGCGGGAGCCGGGGCACAGATACGCAGTATTTT. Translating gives CAINFDPSGSRGTDTQYF.

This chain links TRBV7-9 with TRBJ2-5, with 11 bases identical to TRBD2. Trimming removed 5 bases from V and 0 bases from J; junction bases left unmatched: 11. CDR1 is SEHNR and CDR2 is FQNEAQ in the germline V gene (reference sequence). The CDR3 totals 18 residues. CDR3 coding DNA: TGTGCCAGCAGCCCCGGGACTAGCGGAAAAAGGTACCAAGAGACCCAGTACTTC. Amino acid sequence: CASSPGTSGKRYQETQYF. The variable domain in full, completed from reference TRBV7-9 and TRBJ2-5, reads DTGVSQNPRHKITKRGQNVTFRCDPISEHNRLYWYRQTLGQGPEFLTYFQNEAQLEKSRLLSDRFSAERPKGSFSTLEIQRTEQGDSAMYLCASSPGTSGKRYQETQYFGPGTRLLVL.